This TCR beta chain is from a study of shared clonotypes between healthy human individuals. Sequencing used immunoSEQ multiplex PCR; TCRdb keeps in-frame clones, though not all of them. The sample shows roughly 2,300,000 clones, around 93% of them seen only once. From CD4+ cells came CD45RA+ naive and CD45RA-negative memory subsets. Germline values: CDR1 MGHRA, CDR2 YSYEKL. The CDR3 spans 19 residues. V was shortened by 4 bases and J by 2 bases, with 27 bases between the two germline ends. The TCR sequence derives from a man between 18 and 29 years old in good health. Some clones in this sample may be carry-over from other donors' samples. This chain links TRBV4-1 with TRBJ2-7, with D possibly being TRBD1 or TRBD2 (5 bases each). The specimen was naive CD4+ T cells from PBMCs. As to subset: CD45RA+ positively selected. The CDR3 here is CASSPGVVLAGSLAYEQYF. CDR3 DNA sequence: TGCGCCAGCAGCCCCGGGGTCGTCCTCGCAGGGAGTCTGGCCTACGAGCAGTACTTC.